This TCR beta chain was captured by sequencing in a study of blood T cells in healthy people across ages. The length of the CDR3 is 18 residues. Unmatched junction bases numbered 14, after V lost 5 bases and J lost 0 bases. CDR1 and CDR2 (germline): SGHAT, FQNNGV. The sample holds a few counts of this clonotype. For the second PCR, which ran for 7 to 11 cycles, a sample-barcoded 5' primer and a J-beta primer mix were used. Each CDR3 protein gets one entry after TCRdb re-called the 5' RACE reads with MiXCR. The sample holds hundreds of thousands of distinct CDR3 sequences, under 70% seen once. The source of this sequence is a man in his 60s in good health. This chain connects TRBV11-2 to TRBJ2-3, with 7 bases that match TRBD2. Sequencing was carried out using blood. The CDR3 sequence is CASSTRPSAGKSTDTQYF. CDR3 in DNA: TGTGCCAGCAGCACTCGCCCCTCAGCGGGGAAGAGCACAGATACGCAGTATTTT.